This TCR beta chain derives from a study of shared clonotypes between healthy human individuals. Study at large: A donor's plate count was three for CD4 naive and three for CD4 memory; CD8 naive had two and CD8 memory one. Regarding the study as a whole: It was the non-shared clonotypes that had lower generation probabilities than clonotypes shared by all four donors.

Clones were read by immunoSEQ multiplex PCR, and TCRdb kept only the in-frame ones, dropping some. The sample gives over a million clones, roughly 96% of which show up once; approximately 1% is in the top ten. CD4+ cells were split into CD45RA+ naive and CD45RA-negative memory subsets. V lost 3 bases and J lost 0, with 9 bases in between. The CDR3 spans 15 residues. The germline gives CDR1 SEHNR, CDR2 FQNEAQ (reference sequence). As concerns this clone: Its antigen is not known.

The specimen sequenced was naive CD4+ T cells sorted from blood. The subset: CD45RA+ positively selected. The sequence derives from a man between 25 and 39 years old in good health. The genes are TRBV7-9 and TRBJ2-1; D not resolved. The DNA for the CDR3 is TGTGCCAGCAGCTTTAAGGCTAGCTCCTACAATGAGCAGTTCTTC. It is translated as CASSFKASSYNEQFF.